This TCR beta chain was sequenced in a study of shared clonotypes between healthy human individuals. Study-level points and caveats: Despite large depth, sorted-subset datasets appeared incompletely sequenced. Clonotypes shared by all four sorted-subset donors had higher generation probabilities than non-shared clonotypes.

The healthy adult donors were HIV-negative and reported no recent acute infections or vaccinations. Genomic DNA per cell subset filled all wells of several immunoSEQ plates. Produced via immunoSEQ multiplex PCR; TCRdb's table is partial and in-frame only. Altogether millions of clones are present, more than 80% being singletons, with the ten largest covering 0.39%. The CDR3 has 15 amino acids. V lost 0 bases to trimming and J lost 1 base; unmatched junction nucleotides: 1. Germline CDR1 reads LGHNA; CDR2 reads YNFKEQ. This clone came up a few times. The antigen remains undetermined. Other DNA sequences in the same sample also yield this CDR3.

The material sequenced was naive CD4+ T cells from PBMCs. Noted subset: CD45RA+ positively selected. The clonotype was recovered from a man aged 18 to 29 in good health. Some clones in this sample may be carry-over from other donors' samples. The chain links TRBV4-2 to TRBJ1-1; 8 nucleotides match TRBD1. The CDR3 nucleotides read TGTGCCAGCAGCCAAGATGACAGGGGGAACACTGAAGCTTTCTTT. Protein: CASSQDDRGNTEAFF.